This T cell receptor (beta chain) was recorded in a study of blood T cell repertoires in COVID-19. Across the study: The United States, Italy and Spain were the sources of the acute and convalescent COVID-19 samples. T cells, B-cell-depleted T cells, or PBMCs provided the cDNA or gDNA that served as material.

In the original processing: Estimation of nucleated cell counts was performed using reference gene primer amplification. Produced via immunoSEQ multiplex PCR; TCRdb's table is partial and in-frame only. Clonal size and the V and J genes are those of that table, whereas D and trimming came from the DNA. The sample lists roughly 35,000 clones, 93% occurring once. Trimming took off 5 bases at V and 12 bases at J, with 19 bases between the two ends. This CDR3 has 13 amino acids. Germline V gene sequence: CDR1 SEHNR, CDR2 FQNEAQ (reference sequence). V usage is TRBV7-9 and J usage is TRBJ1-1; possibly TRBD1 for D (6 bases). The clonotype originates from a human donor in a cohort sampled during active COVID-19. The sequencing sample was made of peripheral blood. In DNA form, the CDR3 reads TGTGCCAGCAGCCCCCTCACAGGGTTCGGAACTTTCTTT. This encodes CASSPLTGFGTFF. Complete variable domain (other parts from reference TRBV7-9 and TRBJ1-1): DTGVSQNPRHKITKRGQNVTFRCDPISEHNRLYWYRQTLGQGPEFLTYFQNEAQLEKSRLLSDRFSAERPKGSFSTLEIQRTEQGDSAMYLCASSPLTGFGTFFGQGTRLTVV.